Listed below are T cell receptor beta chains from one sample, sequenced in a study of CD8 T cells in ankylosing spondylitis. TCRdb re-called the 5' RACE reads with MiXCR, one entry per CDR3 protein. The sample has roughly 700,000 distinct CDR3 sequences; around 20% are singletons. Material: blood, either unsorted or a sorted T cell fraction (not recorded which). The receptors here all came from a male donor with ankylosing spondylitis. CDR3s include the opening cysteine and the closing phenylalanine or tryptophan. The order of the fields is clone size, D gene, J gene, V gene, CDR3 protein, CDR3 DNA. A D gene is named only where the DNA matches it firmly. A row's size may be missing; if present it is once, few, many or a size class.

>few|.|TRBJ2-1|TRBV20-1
CSAPLGGPEQFF
TGCAGTGCTCCCTTAGGGGGGCCTGAGCAGTTCTTC
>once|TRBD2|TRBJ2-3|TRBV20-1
CSATTYSGGPYRTQYF
TGCAGTGCTACTACTTATAGCGGGGGTCCTTATCGTACGCAGTATTTT
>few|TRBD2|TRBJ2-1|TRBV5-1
CASSLVYQRGSSYNEQFF
TGCGCCAGCAGCTTGGTCTATCAGCGGGGGAGCTCCTACAATGAGCAGTTCTTC
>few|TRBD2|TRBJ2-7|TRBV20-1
CSARGSIAGGQGEQYF
TGCAGTGCTAGGGGTTCTATAGCGGGAGGGCAAGGCGAGCAGTACTTC
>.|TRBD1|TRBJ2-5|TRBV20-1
CSANRGFGGQETQYF
TGCAGTGCGAACAGGGGGTTTGGGGGACAAGAGACCCAGTACTTC
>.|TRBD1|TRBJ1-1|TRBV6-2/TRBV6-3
CASQKDRGNTEAFF
TGTGCCAGTCAAAAAGACAGGGGAAACACTGAAGCTTTCTTT
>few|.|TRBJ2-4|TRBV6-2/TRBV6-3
CASSYGQQIKNIQYF
TGTGCCAGCAGTTACGGGCAACAAATCAAAAACATTCAGTACTTC
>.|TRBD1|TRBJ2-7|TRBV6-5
CASSYQGASTEQYF
TGTGCCAGCAGTTACCAGGGGGCGAGTACCGAGCAGTACTTC
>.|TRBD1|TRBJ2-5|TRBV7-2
CASSRQGAQETQYF
TGTGCCAGCAGCCGACAGGGGGCGCAAGAGACCCAGTACTTC
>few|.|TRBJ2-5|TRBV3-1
CASSQGRSQETQYF
TGTGCCAGCAGCCAGGGCAGGTCGCAAGAGACCCAGTACTTC
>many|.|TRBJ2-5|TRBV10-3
CAISVGQETQYF
TGTGCCATCAGTGTAGGACAAGAGACCCAGTACTTC
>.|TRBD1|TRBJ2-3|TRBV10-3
CAISLDRGDTQYF
TGTGCCATCAGCCTGGACAGGGGGGATACGCAGTATTTT
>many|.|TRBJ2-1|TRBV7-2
CASSSDSSYNEQFF
TGTGCCAGCAGCTCGGACAGCTCCTACAATGAGCAGTTCTTC
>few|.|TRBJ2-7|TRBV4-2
CASTSYDSYEQYF
TGTGCCAGCACTTCGTATGACTCCTACGAGCAGTACTTC
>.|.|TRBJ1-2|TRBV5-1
CASSSQDRGYYGYTF
TGCGCCAGCAGCTCCCAAGACAGAGGATACTATGGCTACACCTTC
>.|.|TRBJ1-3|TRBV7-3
CASSPNSNSGNTIYF
TGTGCCAGCAGCCCGAACAGCAACTCTGGAAACACCATATATTTT
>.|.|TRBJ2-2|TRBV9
CASSVGVANTGELFF
TGTGCCAGCAGCGTAGGGGTTGCGAACACCGGGGAGCTGTTTTTT
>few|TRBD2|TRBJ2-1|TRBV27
CASWGWGSGGPYNEQFF
TGTGCCAGCTGGGGATGGGGGAGCGGGGGGCCCTACAATGAGCAGTTCTTC
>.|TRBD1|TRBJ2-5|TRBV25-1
CASSEPTGDRETQYF
TGTGCCAGCAGTGAGCCAACAGGGGATCGAGAGACCCAGTACTTC
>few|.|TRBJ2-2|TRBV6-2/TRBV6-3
CASNRVSGELFF
TGTGCCAGCAACCGAGTGTCCGGGGAGCTGTTTTTT
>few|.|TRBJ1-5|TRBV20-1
CSASTGGVASNQPQHF
TGCAGTGCTAGCACAGGTGGGGTGGCGAGCAATCAGCCCCAGCATTTT
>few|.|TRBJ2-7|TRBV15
CATSRLGGAGGEQYF
TGTGCCACCAGCAGATTGGGGGGGGCTGGAGGCGAGCAGTACTTC
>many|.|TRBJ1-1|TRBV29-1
CSVVRGMNTEAFF
TGCAGCGTTGTTCGAGGAATGAACACTGAAGCTTTCTTT
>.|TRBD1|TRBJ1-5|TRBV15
CATRPGQGAGQEPQHF
TGTGCCACCAGACCGGGACAGGGGGCCGGTCAAGAGCCCCAGCATTTT
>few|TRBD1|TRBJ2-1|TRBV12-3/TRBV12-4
CASSLTGVLEQFF
TGTGCCAGCAGTCTTACAGGGGTTCTCGAGCAGTTCTTC
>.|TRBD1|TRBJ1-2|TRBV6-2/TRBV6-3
CASSSSGRDRVNYGYTF
TGTGCCAGCAGTTCTTCCGGCCGGGACAGGGTTAACTATGGCTACACCTTC
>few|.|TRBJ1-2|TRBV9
CASSGPPDRNYGYTF
TGTGCCAGCAGCGGGCCCCCGGACAGAAACTATGGCTACACCTTC
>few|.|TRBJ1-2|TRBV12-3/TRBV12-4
CASRVQGRGGNYGYTF
TGTGCCAGCAGGGTACAGGGCCGGGGGGGTAACTATGGCTACACCTTC
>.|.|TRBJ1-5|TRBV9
CASSPGGLEPQHF
TGTGCCAGCAGCCCTGGGGGACTTGAGCCCCAGCATTTT
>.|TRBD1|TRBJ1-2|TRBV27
CASGSGTGGSYGYTF
TGTGCCAGCGGTTCCGGGACAGGGGGAAGCTATGGCTACACCTTC
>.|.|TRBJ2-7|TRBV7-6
CASSSDLDYEQYF
TGTGCCAGCAGCTCCGACCTGGACTACGAGCAGTACTTC
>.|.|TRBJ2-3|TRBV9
CASSSQDGRTDTQYF
TGTGCCAGCAGCTCCCAGGACGGCCGTACAGATACGCAGTATTTT
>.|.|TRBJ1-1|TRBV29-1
CSVEGAPGAEAFF
TGCAGCGTTGAAGGTGCCCCGGGGGCTGAAGCTTTCTTT
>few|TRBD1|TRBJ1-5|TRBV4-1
CASSQEDRGPDQPQHF
TGCGCCAGCAGCCAAGAGGACAGGGGGCCGGATCAGCCCCAGCATTTT
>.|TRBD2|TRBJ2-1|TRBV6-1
CASTGLAGTEQFF
TGTGCCAGCACGGGACTAGCGGGAACTGAGCAGTTCTTC
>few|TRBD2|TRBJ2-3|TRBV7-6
CASSLRGLAGPSTDTQYF
TGTGCCAGCAGCTTAAGGGGACTAGCGGGGCCTAGCACAGATACGCAGTATTTT
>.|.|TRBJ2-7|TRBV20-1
CSARWFGGRFLDEQYF
TGCAGTGCTAGATGGTTCGGGGGCCGGTTCTTGGACGAGCAGTACTTC
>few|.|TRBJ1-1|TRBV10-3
CAISPYPTGGKGTEAFF
TGTGCCATCAGTCCTTACCCCACGGGGGGTAAGGGCACTGAAGCTTTCTTT
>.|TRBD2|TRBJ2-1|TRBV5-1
CASSLVLAGYYNEQFF
TGCGCCAGCAGCTTGGTACTAGCGGGCTACTACAATGAGCAGTTCTTC
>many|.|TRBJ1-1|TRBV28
CATLGQLNTEAFF
TGTGCCACCCTCGGACAGTTGAACACTGAAGCTTTCTTT